This T cell receptor (beta chain) was retrieved from a study of identical twins. CDR3 size: 12 residues. The V and J ends lost 2 bases and 7 bases respectively, with 11 bases between them. Looked up from germline, CDR1 is SQVTM and CDR2 is ANQGSEA. TCRdb re-called the 5' RACE reads with MiXCR, one entry per CDR3 protein. The repertoire consists of approximately 410,000 distinct CDR3 sequences, with less than 20% occurring once and the leading ten covering around 10%. This chain links TRBV29-1 with TRBJ2-5; D might be TRBD1 or TRBD2, each matching 6 bases. The sample taken for sequencing was naive T cells sorted from blood. This clonotype originated in a man aged 50 to 59 in good health. CDR3 sequence: CSVEPRGGTQYF. The CDR3 DNA is TGCAGCGTTGAACCCAGGGGAGGGACCCAGTACTTC. Based on the CDR3 plus reference TRBV29-1 and TRBJ2-5, the full variable domain is SAVISQKPSRDICQRGTSLTIQCQVDSQVTMMFWYRQQPGQSLTLIATANQGSEATYESGFVIDKFPISRPNLTFSTLTVSNMSPEDSSIYLCSVEPRGGTQYFGPGTRLLVL.